A selection of T cell receptor beta chains follows, all from one sample in a study of T cell responses to AZD1222 COVID-19 vaccine. Sequencing was performed with immunoSEQ multiplex PCR; in TCRdb, only in-frame clones are kept and a portion is missing. Here the sample spans 73,000 or so clones, around 82% being singletons. The material was peripheral blood, obtained on day 0 of AZD1222 vaccination. The source is an adult in good health. Each CDR3 is given with its conserved first and last residue. The order of the fields is CDR3 DNA, CDR3 protein, J gene, clone size, V gene, D gene. The D gene is left open where the match is weak. Expanded clones get a size class; other rows say once, few or many, or leave the size out.

TGTGCCAGCAGCCAACCAAGGGGGACAGGGAACTATGGCTACACCTTC	CASSQPRGTGNYGYTF	TRBJ1-2	once	TRBV4-2	TRBD1
TGTGCCAGCAGCTTAGTACCCCTAGCGGATCCCTACGAGCAGTACTTC	CASSLVPLADPYEQYF	TRBJ2-7	.	TRBV7-9	TRBD2
TGTGCCAGCAGCATTTTGACAGCAAGCTACGAGCAGTACTTC	CASSILTASYEQYF	TRBJ2-7	.	TRBV11-1	.
TGTGCCAGCAGGACTACTCTAGCGGGGGATACCTACGAGCAGTACTTC	CASRTTLAGDTYEQYF	TRBJ2-7	.	TRBV6-6	TRBD2
TGCAGCGTTGAACACTCGACAGCTAACTATGGCTACACCTTC	CSVEHSTANYGYTF	TRBJ1-2	.	TRBV29-1	.
TGTGCTAGCAGCTTGGACAGATCCTCCTACAATGAGCAGTTCTTC	CASSLDRSSYNEQFF	TRBJ2-1	few	TRBV7-7	.
TGTGCCAGCAGTAGGACTAGCGGGGGGGCCGGCACCGGGGAGCTGTTTTTT	CASSRTSGGAGTGELFF	TRBJ2-2	.	TRBV27	TRBD2
TGTGCCAGCAGCCTACAGGGGGTGAATAATTCACCCCTCCACTTT	CASSLQGVNNSPLHF	TRBJ1-6	.	TRBV6-5	TRBD1
TGTGCCAGCAGCTCCGCGACTAGCAGGTACGAGCAGTACTTC	CASSSATSRYEQYF	TRBJ2-7	.	TRBV7-9	TRBD2
TGTGCCAGCAGCTTCAGAGGCGGCAGCTCCTACAATGAGCAGTTCTTC	CASSFRGGSSYNEQFF	TRBJ2-1	.	TRBV7-2	.
TGTGCCAGCAGTTTAACCGCACCGAGCGGGGACAGGGAGACCCAGTACTTC	CASSLTAPSGDRETQYF	TRBJ2-5	.	TRBV27	.
TGTGCCAGCTCACCACCAAGGTTCCGGGGGCGAGATGGAAACACCATATATTTT	CASSPPRFRGRDGNTIYF	TRBJ1-3	.	TRBV18	.
TGTGCCAGCAGTTTGGGGCTAGCGGGGGTTGGAGAGACCCAGTACTTC	CASSLGLAGVGETQYF	TRBJ2-5	.	TRBV28	TRBD2
TGTGCCAGCAGCCCTAATCCCTCACAGGGGGCCTACGAGCAGTACTTC	CASSPNPSQGAYEQYF	TRBJ2-7	.	TRBV7-3	TRBD1
TGTGCCAGCAGTCGCCAGGGGGCCCACACTGAAGCTTTCTTT	CASSRQGAHTEAFF	TRBJ1-1	.	TRBV3-1/TRBV3-2	TRBD1
TGTGCCAGCAGCTTGGGGGTGGGGACTGAAGCTTTCTTT	CASSLGVGTEAFF	TRBJ1-1	.	TRBV5-6	.
TGCGCCAGCAGCCACCGCCAGGGGGCAGCGTATGCGCAGTTCTTC	CASSHRQGAAYAQFF	TRBJ2-1	few	TRBV4-3	TRBD1
TGCGCCAGCAGCTTGGTGCTCGCGAGGGTCGGCCGCAATGAGCAGTTCTTC	CASSLVLARVGRNEQFF	TRBJ2-1	.	TRBV5-1	.
TGTGCCAGCAGTGAAGCGGAGGATCAGCCCCAGCATTTT	CASSEAEDQPQHF	TRBJ1-5	few	TRBV2	.
TGTGCCAGCAGATTAACACTGAACACTGAAGCTTTCTTT	CASRLTLNTEAFF	TRBJ1-1	.	TRBV7-2	.
TGCGCCAGCAGCTACGGACAGACCTACGAGCAGTACTTC	CASSYGQTYEQYF	TRBJ2-7	once	TRBV5-1	.
TGTGCCAGCTCACCACCGGTATACAATGAGCAGTTCTTC	CASSPPVYNEQFF	TRBJ2-1	.	TRBV18	.
TGTGCCAGCAGCTGGGGAGCCGGGGAGCTGTTTTTT	CASSWGAGELFF	TRBJ2-2	.	TRBV7-9	.
TGTGCCAGCAGCGTAGATCCTAGCGGGGGGCAAGAGACCCAGTACTTC	CASSVDPSGGQETQYF	TRBJ2-5	.	TRBV9	TRBD2
TGTGCCGGAGCGGACAGGACTAACTATGGCTACACCTTC	CAGADRTNYGYTF	TRBJ1-2	.	TRBV30	TRBD1
TGTGCCAGCAGTTGGACAGGTGGGGACTCACCCCTCCACTTT	CASSWTGGDSPLHF	TRBJ1-6	.	TRBV27	TRBD1
TGTGCCAGCAGCTTGACTAGCGGGGGGGCTCCAGATACGCAGTATTTT	CASSLTSGGAPDTQYF	TRBJ2-3	.	TRBV5-6	TRBD2
TGTGCCAGCAGTGACTCTAGCGGGGGAAGAGATACGCAGTATTTT	CASSDSSGGRDTQYF	TRBJ2-3	.	TRBV6-4	TRBD2
TGTGCCAGCAGTTCGACCTATGGCTACACCTTC	CASSSTYGYTF	TRBJ1-2	few	TRBV6-5	.
TGTGCCAGCAGCCTAAATCCATCTCAAAGAAGCTCCTACGAGCAGTACTTC	CASSLNPSQRSSYEQYF	TRBJ2-7	.	TRBV7-2	.
TGCAGCGTTGAAGAACAACAGGGTTACATTCAGTACTTC	CSVEEQQGYIQYF	TRBJ2-4	.	TRBV29-1	.
TGTGCCAGCAGTGACAGGGTTGTCCCAGATACGCAGTATTTT	CASSDRVVPDTQYF	TRBJ2-3	.	TRBV25-1	.
TGTGCCATCAGTGAGTCGTTGGGACTAGCGGGGGGCTCCGGGGAGCAGTTCTTC	CAISESLGLAGGSGEQFF	TRBJ2-1	.	TRBV10-3	TRBD2
TGCGCCAGCAGCTTGAATCCGCGAAACACTGAAGCTTTCTTT	CASSLNPRNTEAFF	TRBJ1-1	.	TRBV5-1	.
TGCGCCAGCAGCCAAGTGGGACAGTGGGTGAACACTGAAGCTTTCTTT	CASSQVGQWVNTEAFF	TRBJ1-1	.	TRBV4-1	TRBD1
TGTGCCAGCAGCCAAGGAAGTCAGAACTATGGCTACACCTTC	CASSQGSQNYGYTF	TRBJ1-2	.	TRBV3-1/TRBV3-2	.
TGTGCCAGTAGTATAGCGTGGGGGTTGAACACTGAAGCTTTCTTT	CASSIAWGLNTEAFF	TRBJ1-1	.	TRBV19	.
TGTGCCAGCAGTTACTCGAGAGGCTACAATGAGCAGTTCTTC	CASSYSRGYNEQFF	TRBJ2-1	.	TRBV6-5	.
TGTGCCAGCACTCGACTCGGGGGTCCGAGGAATGGCTACACCTTC	CASTRLGGPRNGYTF	TRBJ1-2	few	TRBV7-9	.
TGCGCCAGCAGCCTAGACCAGAGCTCCTACAATGAGCAGTTCTTC	CASSLDQSSYNEQFF	TRBJ2-1	.	TRBV4-1	.
TGTGCCAGCAGTCCCCAGGATACGCAGTATTTT	CASSPQDTQYF	TRBJ2-3	once	TRBV6-2/TRBV6-3	.
TGCAGCGTTGTAGTAGCTCGGGGGTACGAGCAGTACTTC	CSVVVARGYEQYF	TRBJ2-7	once	TRBV29-1	.
TGCAGCGTGAGGACCGGATACGAGCAGTACTTC	CSVRTGYEQYF	TRBJ2-7	.	TRBV29-1	.
TGCGCCAGCAGCCAAGCCGGGACAGAAAGCGAGCAGTACTTC	CASSQAGTESEQYF	TRBJ2-7	few	TRBV4-1	TRBD1
TGTGCCAGCAGTCCTCGGACAGGGGGCTATGGCTACACCTTC	CASSPRTGGYGYTF	TRBJ1-2	.	TRBV6-5	TRBD1
TGTGCCAGCAGGGAAGGTCTAGCGGGGGCCCACGAGCAGTACTTC	CASREGLAGAHEQYF	TRBJ2-7	.	TRBV2	TRBD2
TGTGCCAGCAGCGGGGGGACAGGCATACTCCGAGAAAAGATCTACGAGCAGTACTTC	CASSGGTGILREKIYEQYF	TRBJ2-7	few	TRBV7-6	TRBD1
TGTGCCTCGCATCGGGACAGAAACACCGGGGAGCTGTTTTTT	CASHRDRNTGELFF	TRBJ2-2	.	TRBV19	TRBD1
TGTGCCAGCAGCCAGACCGGCGGGGTTGGAGATACGCAGTATTTT	CASSQTGGVGDTQYF	TRBJ2-3	.	TRBV3-1/TRBV3-2	.
TGTGCCAGTAGTATAGGACTAGGGGAAGGCTACACCTTC	CASSIGLGEGYTF	TRBJ1-2	.	TRBV19	.